The 18 T cell receptor beta chains in this list originate from one sample, sequenced in a study of blood T cell repertoires in COVID-19. Sequenced by immunoSEQ multiplex PCR; TCRdb stores in-frame clones only, minus some. The table records roughly 190,000 clones, around four fifths of them present only once. Sequenced sample: peripheral blood. All receptors derive from a middle-aged man with active or convalescent COVID-19.

The rearrangement joins TRBV4-2 to TRBJ2-2; 12 nucleotides align to TRBD2. The CDR3 has 17 residues. The ends lost 4 bases at V and 2 bases at J; junction bases unmatched: 5. Looked up from germline, CDR1 is LGHNA and CDR2 is YNFKEQ. Here the CDR3 DNA reads TGTGCCAGCAGCCTTGCTAGCGGGGGGGCTAACACCGGGGAGCTGTTTTTT. It translates to CASSLASGGANTGELFF.

The chain couples TRBV13 to TRBJ2-7; 7 positions agree with TRBD1. The CDR3 contains 13 residues. CDR1 is PRHDT, CDR2 FYEKMQ, per germline (reference sequence). After removal of 0 bases from V and 6 bases from J, the junction contained 2 bases not matched to a gene. In DNA, the CDR3 is TGTGCCAGCAGCTTAGGGTCAGGGGGCGAGCAGTACTTC. Translation: CASSLGSGGEQYF.

J is TRBJ1-1 and V is TRBV7-2; 7 nucleotides align to TRBD1. From germline, CDR1 is SGHTA and CDR2 FQGNSA. V lost 4 bases, J lost 3 bases, and 8 bases stayed unmatched. This CDR3 region has 15 residues. In DNA form, the CDR3 reads TGTGCCAGCAGCTCTAGACAGGGCCGGGACACTGAAGCTTTCTTT. Its protein product is CASSSRQGRDTEAFF.

This chain uses TRBV2 with TRBJ1-1; 7 positions match TRBD1. Germline V gives CDR1 SNHLY, CDR2 FYNNEI. Trimming removed 10 bases from V and 6 bases from J; junction bases left unmatched: 11. The length of the CDR3 is 13 residues. The CDR3 bases are TGTGCCACCCGGCAGGGGGTATTGTCTGAAGCTTTCTTT. Amino acid sequence: CATRQGVLSEAFF.

The gene calls are TRBV6-5 and TRBJ1-2; tentatively, D is TRBD1 (5 bases). Between the trimmed V and J ends, which lost 6 bases and 2 bases, there was a span of 10 bases. The CDR3 totals 13 residues. Germline V gene lookup returns CDR1 MNHEY and CDR2 SVGAGI. DNA for the CDR3: TGTGCCAGCAGGAACAGGAAAAACTATGGCTACACCTTC. Its translation is CASRNRKNYGYTF.

The J gene is TRBJ2-1, the V gene TRBV2; 9 bases agree with TRBD2. CDR3 length: 17 amino acids. The V gene end was trimmed by 2 bases and the J gene end by 5 bases; junction bases not matched to a gene: 10. Germline V gives CDR1 SNHLY, CDR2 FYNNEI. The CDR3 coding sequence is TGTGCCAGCAGTGAACGCCGGGTAGCGGGGGCACACAATGAGCAGTTCTTC. It specifies CASSERRVAGAHNEQFF. Using reference TRBV2 and TRBJ2-1 for the parts outside the CDR3, the full variable domain is EPEVTQTPSHQVTQMGQEVILRCVPISNHLYFYWYRQILGQKVEFLVSFYNNEISEKSEIFDDQFSVERPDGSNFTLKIRSTKLEDSAMYFCASSERRVAGAHNEQFFGPGTRLTVL.

J is TRBJ1-2 and V is TRBV19; 11 nucleotides match TRBD1. The junction had 6 bases not matched to a gene; V was cut back by 3 bases and J by 3 bases. The CDR3 covers 16 residues. Germline CDR1 is LNHDA and CDR2 is SQIVND (reference sequence). The CDR3 loop reads CASSILGQGAYYGYTF. DNA for the CDR3: TGTGCCAGTAGTATTCTTGGACAGGGGGCTTACTATGGCTACACCTTC.

V is TRBV5-6 and J is TRBJ1-2, with a weak D call TRBD1 (6 bases). In germline, CDR1 is SGHDT, CDR2 YYEEEE. CDR3 size: 15 residues. Trimming stripped 4 bases from V and 9 bases from J, with 22 bases between. DNA for the CDR3: TGTGCCAGCAGCACCTCAGGGGCGCAAGGTAGACGCTACACCTTC. It translates to CASSTSGAQGRRYTF.

The chain recombines TRBV2 with TRBJ2-2; D unclear. The V gene lost 4 bases and the J gene lost 1 base, with 10 bases spanning the gap. The germline V gene has CDR1 SNHLY and CDR2 FYNNEI. This CDR3 contains 15 residues. The CDR3 DNA reads as TGTGCCAGCAGTGTTCAGGTTCTGAACACCGGGGAGCTGTTTTTT. Its protein product is CASSVQVLNTGELFF.

The J gene is TRBJ1-6, the V gene TRBV10-2; D unresolved. The CDR3 covers 13 residues. Germline lookup yields CDR1 WSHSY and CDR2 SAAADI. With 8 bases removed from V and 8 bases from J, the gap between germline ends came to 13 bases. CDR3 amino acids: CASLMVLDSPLHF. CDR3 coding DNA: TGCGCCAGCTTGATGGTCTTAGATTCACCCCTCCACTTT.

The count of this clone is one. V gene TRBV3-1 (or the pseudogene TRBV3-2) combines with J gene TRBJ1-1; TRBD1 agrees at 7 bases. Losses at the gene ends were 6 bases for V and 5 bases for J; bases not matched to a gene: 9. CDR3 length: 14 amino acids. Germline-derived CDR1 and CDR2 are LGHDT and YNNKEL (reference sequence). The CDR3 bases are TGTGCCAGCAGGGACAGACAGGGAAGGACTGAAGCTTTCTTT. Translating gives CASRDRQGRTEAFF.

This clone was counted once. The gene calls are TRBV2 and TRBJ2-1, with TRBD2 matching 8 bases. Looked up from germline, CDR1 is SNHLY and CDR2 is FYNNEI. V trimming: 7 bases; J trimming: 4 bases; junction bases outside the gene matches: 6. CDR3 length: 14 amino acids. The CDR3 region is CASKLAENYNEQFF. The CDR3 DNA reads TGTGCCAGCAAACTAGCGGAGAATTACAATGAGCAGTTCTTC.

In DNA, the CDR3 is TGCAGTGCTAGAGTGGGCAGAACGCAGTATTTT. It specifies CSARVGRTQYF. The chain combines TRBV20-1 with TRBJ2-3; D is ambiguous. CDR3 length: 11 residues. Germline CDR1 is DFQATT and CDR2 is SNEGSKA (reference sequence). V was pared by 1 base and J by 9 bases, with 8 bases between.

This sequence joins TRBV4-1 and TRBJ2-1; no reliable D call. The CDR3 covers 13 residues. Germline V gives CDR1 MGHRA, CDR2 YSYEKL. Deletions cut 3 bases from V and 7 bases from J, with 10 bases between. The CDR3 nucleotides read TGCGCCAGCAGCCACGATTACGGGAATGAGCAGTTCTTC. Protein: CASSHDYGNEQFF.

The rearrangement uses TRBV18 and TRBJ2-3; 8 bases are shared with TRBD2. The J segment lost 1 base and the V segment lost 3 bases, leaving 0 bases of the junction unmatched. CDR1 KGHSH and CDR2 LQKENI come from the germline V gene. This CDR3 is 14 amino acids long. The chain's CDR3 is CASSPSGGTDTQYF. CDR3 nucleotides: TGTGCCAGCTCACCTAGCGGGGGCACAGATACGCAGTATTTT.

A few counts support this clone. The chain couples TRBV27 to TRBJ1-2; D unclear. Trimming took 2 bases from V and 10 from J, leaving 20 bases between them. Per the germline V gene, CDR1 is MNHEY and CDR2 is SMNVEV (reference sequence). This CDR3 comprises 15 residues. The CDR3 is CASSLSAPGKIDYTF. DNA for the CDR3: TGTGCCAGCAGTTTAAGTGCCCCGGGTAAGATTGACTACACCTTC.

Written as DNA, the CDR3 is TGTGCCAGCAGCCATTTCCGGGACAGGGCCCCAACCGGTTTTTTT. This sequence encodes CASSHFRDRAPTGFF. The chain has TRBV5-6 and TRBJ1-4; 9 bases line up with TRBD1. This CDR3 is 15 amino acids long. The V gene end was trimmed by 4 bases and the J gene end by 17 bases; junction bases not matched to a gene: 18. CDR1 SGHDT and CDR2 YYEEEE come from the germline V gene.

The chain is built from TRBV15 and TRBJ1-2, with unresolved D. With 8 bases removed from V and 5 bases from J, the gap between germline ends came to 15 bases. This CDR3 contains 13 residues. The germline V gene has CDR1 LNHNV and CDR2 YYDKDF (reference sequence). CDR3 DNA: TGTGCCACCCCTTTCACAGAGTCTTATGGCTACACCTTC. This translates into CATPFTESYGYTF.